The 31 T cell receptor beta chains listed next were all sequenced from one sample in a study of identical twins. TCRdb itself ran the 5' RACE reads through MiXCR, one entry per CDR3 protein. The sample yields some 710,000 distinct CDR3 sequences, approximately 6.1% seen once. Sequencing was done on a sample of naive T cells sorted from blood. The receptors were gathered from a man younger than 35 in good health.

This clonotype was counted between two and nine times. The gene calls are TRBV30 and TRBJ2-1; D possibly corresponds to TRBD1 (6 bases). V shed 0 bases and J shed 11 bases, with 14 bases lying between them. CDR1 and CDR2 (germline): GTSNPN, SVGIG (reference sequence). CDR3 length: 13 amino acids. CDR3 in amino acids: CAWSVRLWDKQFF. The CDR3 DNA is TGTGCCTGGAGTGTACGGTTGTGGGACAAGCAGTTCTTC.

The chain is built from TRBV5-6 and TRBJ1-1; D is uncertain. Deletions cut 1 base from V and 1 base from J, with 8 bases between. The CDR3 covers 14 residues. Germline V CDR1 and CDR2: SGHDT, YYEEEE. In DNA, the CDR3 is TGTGCCAGCAGCTTGTCCGCCAGGAACACTGAAGCTTTCTTT. It is translated as CASSLSARNTEAFF.

There are many counts of this clonotype. This rearrangement joins TRBV20-1 to TRBJ2-1; 8 nucleotides agree with TRBD2. The CDR3 contains 14 residues. Germline V gene sequence: CDR1 DFQATT, CDR2 SNEGSKA (reference sequence). J was trimmed by 0 bases and V by 6 bases; bases with no gene match: 4. The chain's CDR3 is CSAVAGISYNEQFF. CDR3 DNA: TGCAGTGCCGTAGCGGGGATCTCCTACAATGAGCAGTTCTTC.

This clonotype showed up just a few times. This chain links TRBV7-8 with TRBJ2-1, with TRBD2 identical over 10 bases. Per the germline V gene, CDR1 is SGHVS and CDR2 is FQNEAQ. The CDR3 is 16 residues long. V shed 5 bases and J 0 bases; nucleotides not matched to a gene: 4. CDR3 sequence reads: CASSQWTSGSYNEQFF. CDR3 DNA sequence: TGTGCCAGCAGCCAATGGACTAGCGGCTCCTACAATGAGCAGTTCTTC.

This clonotype has a handful of counts. The rearrangement uses TRBV12-3 or TRBV12-4 and TRBJ2-7, with 7 bases that match TRBD2. There are 15 residues in the CDR3. V shed 6 bases, J shed 1 base, and the junction held 9 bases outside the gene matches. CDR3 in amino acids: CASSLMAGASYEQYF. The CDR3 nucleotides are TGTGCCAGCAGCCTAATGGCGGGAGCGTCCTACGAGCAGTACTTC.

This clonotype was detected only a few times. J is TRBJ2-3 and V is TRBV2, with D perhaps TRBD2 (6 bases). The CDR3 is 15 amino acids. V lost 6 bases and J lost 0, with 13 bases in between. Per the germline V gene, CDR1 is SNHLY and CDR2 is FYNNEI. CDR3 bases: TGTGCCAGCAGATTTCTAGCGACTAGCACAGATACGCAGTATTTT. It yields the protein CASRFLATSTDTQYF.

The chain carries TRBV28 and TRBJ1-1; the D gene is possibly TRBD1 (6 bases). Per germline, CDR1 MDHEN and CDR2 SYDVKM. The length of the CDR3 is 14 residues. V lost 6 bases and J lost 1, with 12 bases in between. This CDR3 is CASSRGAWNTEAFF. CDR3 nucleotide sequence: TGTGCCAGCAGCCGGGGGGCATGGAACACTGAAGCTTTCTTT.

This clonotype was counted at least ten times. This chain links TRBV12-3 or TRBV12-4 with TRBJ1-3, with D uncertain. There are 13 residues in the CDR3. The ends were cut back, 8 bases at V and 4 bases at J, with 12 bases in the middle. CDR3 DNA: TGTGCCAGCTTGTACGGGATCGGAAACACCATATATTTT. Its protein product is CASLYGIGNTIYF.

This clonotype has at least ten counts. The chain joins TRBV29-1 to TRBJ1-1; D ambiguous. CDR1 is SQVTM and CDR2 is ANQGSEA in the germline V gene. The CDR3 contains 13 residues. The germline V and J ends were trimmed by 4 bases and 0 bases, with 9 bases remaining between them. In DNA, the CDR3 is TGCAGCGTTGGTGGTTGGATGAACACTGAAGCTTTCTTT. Translating it yields CSVGGWMNTEAFF. The full variable domain, its missing parts supplied by reference TRBV29-1 and TRBJ1-1, is SAVISQKPSRDICQRGTSLTIQCQVDSQVTMMFWYRQQPGQSLTLIATANQGSEATYESGFVIDKFPISRPNLTFSTLTVSNMSPEDSSIYLCSVGGWMNTEAFFGQGTRLTVV.

The gene calls are TRBV3-1 and TRBJ1-2, with D hard to call. Per the germline V gene, CDR1 is LGHDT and CDR2 is YNNKEL (reference sequence). V lost 0 bases and J 1 base, leaving 12 bases between the germline ends. CDR3 length: 16 residues. CDR3 residues: CASSQDLRTLNYGYTF. The CDR3 DNA follows: TGTGCCAGCAGCCAAGACTTAAGGACCCTTAACTATGGCTACACCTTC.

There are many counts of this clonotype. The chain is built from TRBV24-1 and TRBJ2-1, with 9 bases lining up with TRBD2. CDR1 KGHDR and CDR2 SFDVKD come from the germline V gene. The junction had 18 bases not matched to a gene; V was cut back by 4 bases and J by 0 bases. CDR3 length: 21 residues. CDR3 region: CATSESLGGRVAPHSYNEQFF. As DNA, the CDR3 is TGTGCCACCAGTGAGAGTTTGGGCGGGAGGGTTGCTCCGCACTCCTACAATGAGCAGTTCTTC.

Many counts were recorded for this clonotype. CDR3 amino acids: CASSHVPGHSNTGELFF. CDR3 in DNA: TGTGCCAGCAGTCATGTCCCGGGACATTCGAACACCGGGGAGCTGTTTTTT. The chain combines TRBV27 with TRBJ2-2; a weak D match, TRBD1 (6 bases). Between the trimmed V and J ends, which lost 5 bases and 0 bases, there was a span of 16 bases. The CDR3 consists of 17 residues. The germline gives CDR1 MNHEY, CDR2 SMNVEV (reference sequence).

The V gene is TRBV5-1, the J gene TRBJ2-3, with 7 nucleotides matching TRBD2. The CDR3 contains 13 residues. J lost 4 bases, V lost 4 bases, and 3 bases had no gene match. Germline V CDR1 and CDR2: SGHRS, YFSETQ. CDR3 region: CASSSGISDTQYF. The CDR3 DNA reads as TGCGCCAGCAGCAGCGGGATCTCAGATACGCAGTATTTT.

This clonotype was counted a few times. V gene TRBV6-5 combines with J gene TRBJ1-2; D call uncertain. The V end lost 7 bases, the J end lost 4 bases, and 7 bases lay between the germline ends. In germline, CDR1 is MNHEY, CDR2 SVGAGI. This CDR3 has 11 amino acids. CDR3 in amino acids: CASKASYGYTF. The CDR3 DNA follows: TGTGCCAGCAAAGCTTCCTATGGCTACACCTTC.

This clonotype was found many times. The J gene is TRBJ2-6, the V gene TRBV12-3 or TRBV12-4, with TRBD1 matching 9 bases. This CDR3 is 17 amino acids long. Germline trimming cut 5 bases from V and 2 bases from J; bases unmatched to any gene: 7. CDR3 residues: CASSPQTGGAGANVLTF. Written as DNA, the CDR3 is TGTGCCAGCAGTCCTCAGACAGGGGGGGCTGGGGCCAACGTCCTGACTTTC.

There are many counts of this clonotype. This chain connects TRBV29-1 to TRBJ2-1; 8 bases align to TRBD2. The CDR3 loop spans 17 amino acids. Germline-derived CDR1 and CDR2 are SQVTM and ANQGSEA. V lost 7 bases, J lost 4 bases, and 18 bases stayed unmatched. CDR3 protein: CSADISGSGTRYNEQFF. CDR3 DNA sequence: TGCAGCGCGGACATCTCCGGCTCCGGGACTAGGTACAATGAGCAGTTCTTC.

This clonotype was picked up many times. V and J are TRBV7-3 and TRBJ2-2, with D maybe TRBD2 (7 bases). V lost 6 bases to trimming and J lost 2 bases, with 16 bases between them. This CDR3 region has 16 residues. Germline V gene sequence: CDR1 SGHTA, CDR2 FQGTGA. DNA for the CDR3: TGTGCCAGCAGGTTTCTGGGGGGGCAAAACACCGGGGAGCTGTTTTTT. Amino acid sequence: CASRFLGGQNTGELFF.

This clonotype was detected a few times. V is TRBV7-2 and J is TRBJ2-1, with 11 bases lining up with TRBD2. The germline V gene encodes CDR1 SGHTA and CDR2 FQGNSA. The CDR3 is made up of 15 amino acids. V shed 7 bases and J 4 bases; nucleotides not matched to a gene: 6. CDR3 sequence (DNA): TGTGCCAGCACCACTAGCGGGAGAGCTTACAATGAGCAGTTCTTC. Protein: CASTTSGRAYNEQFF.

The chain joins TRBV14 to TRBJ2-2; the D gene is possibly TRBD2 (6 bases). The CDR3 is made up of 15 amino acids. Trimming stripped 5 bases from V and 3 bases from J, with 13 bases between. Per the germline V gene, CDR1 is SGHDN and CDR2 is FVKESK. CDR3 residues: CASSIRDSYTGELFF. CDR3 bases: TGTGCCAGCAGCATCCGGGACTCCTACACCGGGGAGCTGTTTTTT.

In its sample, this clonotype was seen many times. V and J are TRBV29-1 and TRBJ1-1, with D tentatively TRBD1 (5 bases). CDR1 and CDR2 (germline): SQVTM, ANQGSEA. V lost 3 bases, J lost 5 bases, and 10 bases lay in between. The CDR3 loop spans 12 amino acids. The chain's CDR3 is CSVDKGWTEAFF. CDR3 DNA sequence: TGCAGCGTTGATAAGGGGTGGACTGAAGCTTTCTTT.

This clonotype was detected ten times or more. The chain couples TRBV12-3 or TRBV12-4 to TRBJ2-1, with D possibly being TRBD2 (6 bases). There are 15 residues in the CDR3. V lost 3 bases to trimming and J lost 4 bases, with 13 bases between them. In DNA form, the CDR3 reads TGTGCCAGCAGTTTGGTCGCGGGATTATACAATGAGCAGTTCTTC. Protein sequence: CASSLVAGLYNEQFF.

This clonotype has more than one count but fewer than ten. This chain joins TRBV12-3 or TRBV12-4 and TRBJ1-1; perhaps TRBD1 as D (5 bases). This CDR3 comprises 14 residues. Trimming took off 2 bases at V and 5 bases at J, with 12 bases between the two ends. The CDR3 here is CASSLRGDGTEAFF. CDR3 sequence (DNA): TGTGCCAGCAGTTTACGAGGGGATGGGACTGAAGCTTTCTTT.

On this clonotype: Germline is not matched at one junction end, which may reflect a read error. The J gene is TRBJ2-4, the V gene TRBV10-1, with unresolved D. The CDR3 totals 14 residues. Germline loops: CDR1 WNHNN, CDR2 SYGVQD (reference sequence). CDR3 DNA: TGCGCCAGCAGCGAGTCAGTAGCCAAAAACATTCAGTACTTC. It encodes CASSESVAKNIQYF.

This chain links TRBV5-1 with TRBJ2-7, with D possibly matching TRBD2 (5 bases). V lost 2 bases, J lost 4 bases, and 13 bases lay in between. Germline V gives CDR1 SGHRS, CDR2 YFSETQ. This CDR3 contains 14 residues. The CDR3 region is CASSFVLRGYEQYF. The CDR3 nucleotides read TGCGCCAGCAGCTTCGTTCTTCGGGGTTACGAGCAGTACTTC.

This clonotype was counted ten times or more. The chain joins TRBV4-2 to TRBJ2-1; 7 bases fit TRBD2. V lost 4 bases, J lost 3 bases, and 9 bases stayed unmatched. CDR1 and CDR2 (germline): LGHNA, YNFKEQ. The CDR3 is made up of 16 amino acids. This CDR3 reads CASSPALGLGYNEQFF. CDR3 DNA sequence: TGTGCCAGCAGCCCAGCTCTTGGACTAGGCTACAATGAGCAGTTCTTC.

This clonotype was seen a few times. The genes are TRBV25-1 and TRBJ2-7, with 11 bases aligning to TRBD1. Germline V gene lookup returns CDR1 MGHDK and CDR2 SYGVNS. The CDR3 length is 19 residues. J was trimmed by 2 bases and V by 4 bases; bases with no gene match: 16. CDR3 sequence: CASSGYGQGAASGTYEQYV. In DNA form, the CDR3 reads TGTGCCAGCAGTGGTTATGGACAGGGGGCGGCTAGCGGGACCTACGAGCAGTACGTC.

This clonotype has at least ten counts. The rearrangement links TRBV20-1 to TRBJ1-2, with D perhaps TRBD1 (6 bases). This CDR3 has 13 amino acids. The germline V and J ends were trimmed by 6 bases and 5 bases, with 16 bases remaining between them. Germline V lookup: CDR1 DFQATT, CDR2 SNEGSKA (reference sequence). DNA for the CDR3: TGCAGTGCCCCGTCACAGGGCGGTTATGGCTACACCTTC. Its translation: CSAPSQGGYGYTF.

This clonotype was picked up many times. The rearrangement joins TRBV29-1 to TRBJ1-1, with unresolved D. This CDR3 has 11 amino acids. Per germline, CDR1 SQVTM and CDR2 ANQGSEA. V lost 7 bases and J lost 2, with 8 bases in between. The CDR3 spells CSAYGNTEAFF. The CDR3 DNA reads TGCAGCGCTTATGGAAACACTGAAGCTTTCTTT.

This clonotype was seen ten or more times. The chain combines TRBV29-1 with TRBJ2-7; D is unclear. There are 12 residues in the CDR3. Germline CDR1 and CDR2: SQVTM and ANQGSEA. Trimming took 6 bases from V and 2 from J, leaving 11 bases between them. The CDR3 reads CSVTSETYEQYF. CDR3 nucleotide sequence: TGCAGCGTCACCTCGGAAACCTACGAGCAGTACTTC.

The V and J genes are TRBV5-1 and TRBJ2-6, with no clear D. There are 16 residues in the CDR3. Germline V gene sequence: CDR1 SGHRS, CDR2 YFSETQ. The V gene lost 0 bases and the J gene lost 1 base, with 8 bases spanning the gap. The CDR3 nucleotides are TGCGCCAGCAGCTTGGCCCTGACTTCTGGGGCCAACGTCCTGACTTTC. It encodes CASSLALTSGANVLTF.

V gene TRBV5-1 combines with J gene TRBJ2-7, with a possible D match to TRBD1 (6 bases). The CDR3 has 16 residues. V was shortened by 0 bases and J by 0 bases, with 13 bases between the two germline ends. Germline assignment: CDR1 SGHRS and CDR2 YFSETQ. The CDR3 region is CASSLEPRDISYEQYF. As DNA, the CDR3 is TGCGCCAGCAGCTTGGAACCCCGGGACATCTCCTACGAGCAGTACTTC.